Shown below are 10 T cell receptor beta chains from a single sample sequenced in a study of T-cell reconstitution after alpha-beta-depleted transplantation in children. The TCRbeta library was prepared with unique molecular identifiers. TCRdb re-analysed the PCR reads in MiXCR, keeping a single row per CDR3 protein. The sample shows 300,000 to 400,000 distinct CDR3 sequences, about an eighth of them seen only once. Sequencing used PBMCs, obtained from the stem cell graft. Receptor source: a human donor who donated a stem cell graft to a child with Fanconi anemia.

Comment on this clonotype: At one of its ends the junction is not consistent with the germline gene, which may arise from a read error. The V gene is TRBV27, the J gene TRBJ1-2; 10 nucleotides align to TRBD1. Germline CDR1 is MNHEY and CDR2 is SMNVEV (reference sequence). There are 12 residues in the CDR3. CDR3 sequence (DNA): TGTGCCAGCGGGTCCCGGGACAGGGGATTGGTCTTC. This gives the protein CASGSRDRGLVF.

The table lists this clonotype with a few counts. V and J are TRBV28 and TRBJ2-2; TRBD1 matches 10 bases. V lost 4 bases and J lost 5; bases outside the gene matches: 4. The CDR3 extends over 15 amino acids. CDR1 is MDHEN, CDR2 SYDVKM, per germline. CDR3 amino acids: CASSSSGQGTGELFF. As DNA, the CDR3 is TGTGCCAGCAGTTCCTCGGGACAGGGGACCGGGGAGCTGTTTTTT. The variable domain in full, completed from reference TRBV28 and TRBJ2-2, reads DVKVTQSSRYLVKRTGEKVFLECVQDMDHENMFWYRQDPGLGLRLIYFSYDVKMKEKGDIPEGYSVSREKKERFSLILESASTNQTSMYLCASSSSGQGTGELFFGEGSRLTVL.

This clonotype was seen more than once but under ten times. The CDR3 DNA reads TGTGCCACCAGCAGAGGGGACAGGGAGGCTAATTCACCCCTCCACTTT. Residues: CATSRGDREANSPLHF. The rearrangement links TRBV15 to TRBJ1-6, with 9 nucleotides matching TRBD1. This CDR3 region has 16 residues. The trim removed 1 base at V and 6 bases at J, leaving 4 bases unmatched. Germline-derived CDR1 and CDR2 are LNHNV and YYDKDF (reference sequence).

This clonotype was picked up many times. The genes are TRBV5-8 and TRBJ2-6; D remains unclear. With 1 base removed from V and 2 bases from J, the gap between germline ends came to 4 bases. This CDR3 spans 14 amino acids. CDR1 is SGHTS and CDR2 is YDEGEE in the germline V gene. Here the CDR3 DNA reads TGTGCCAGCAGCTTGACAGCTGGGGCCAACGTCCTGACTTTC. Translated: CASSLTAGANVLTF.

Remarks on this clonotype: A read error may explain this, as a much larger clone is one base away. The chain combines TRBV20-1 with TRBJ2-7; D is possibly TRBD2 (6 bases). With 6 bases removed from V and 0 bases from J, the gap between germline ends came to 18 bases. The CDR3 has 15 residues. CDR1 and CDR2 (germline): DFQATT, SNEGSKA (reference sequence). The CDR3 spells CSATTGLLSSYEQYF. The CDR3 nucleotides read TGCAGTGCCACCACGGGACTCCTGAGCTCCTACGAGCAGTACTTC.

The rearrangement links TRBV7-2 to TRBJ2-7, with D possibly matching TRBD1 (8 bases). Trimming left V 5 bases short and J 5 bases short, with 16 bases between. The germline V gene encodes CDR1 SGHTA and CDR2 FQGNSA. The CDR3 contains 14 residues. CDR3 sequence (DNA): TGTGCCAGCAGCGCACAGGGGGGGTTGGACGAGCAGTACTTC. It is translated as CASSAQGGLDEQYF. Supplemented by reference TRBV7-2 and TRBJ2-7, the full variable domain reads GAGVSQSPSNKVTEKGKDVELRCDPISGHTALYWYRQSLGQGLEFLIYFQGNSAPDKSGLPSDRFSAERTGGSVSTLTIQRTQQEDSAVYLCASSAQGGLDEQYFGPGTRLTVT.

This clonotype was seen more than once but under ten times. The rearrangement links TRBV5-5 to TRBJ1-6; no clear D gene. Trimming stripped 5 bases from V and 8 bases from J, with 14 bases between. Looked up from germline, CDR1 is SGHKS and CDR2 is YYEKEE (reference sequence). This CDR3 has 14 residues. CDR3 loop: CASSWSLGDSPLHF. The CDR3 DNA is TGTGCCAGCAGTTGGAGCCTTGGAGATTCACCCCTCCACTTT. The full variable domain, in which reference TRBV5-5 and TRBJ1-6 provide the parts outside the CDR3, is DAGVTQSPTHLIKTRGQQVTLRCSPISGHKSVSWYQQVLGQGPQFIFQYYEKEERGRGNFPDRFSARQFPNYSSELNVNALLLGDSALYLCASSWSLGDSPLHFGNGTRLTVT.

This clonotype turned up a few times. The V gene is TRBV4-3, the J gene TRBJ2-7; TRBD1 matches at 8 bases. The CDR3 has 14 residues. Germline V lookup: CDR1 LGHNA, CDR2 YSLEER. With 0 bases clipped from V and 6 bases from J, the junction kept 4 bases outside the gene matches. The CDR3 sequence is CASSQDQGATEQYF. Here the CDR3 DNA reads TGCGCCAGCAGCCAAGACCAGGGGGCCACCGAGCAGTACTTC.

The chain recombines TRBV15 with TRBJ2-3; D gene uncertain. This CDR3 is 13 amino acids long. Trimming cost V 0 bases and J 4 bases, with 5 bases left between them. Germline loops: CDR1 LNHNV, CDR2 YYDKDF (reference sequence). CDR3 sequence: CATSRDLPDTQYF. The CDR3 DNA reads TGTGCCACCAGCAGAGATCTCCCAGATACGCAGTATTTT.

Worth noting for this clonotype: At one boundary the junction diverges from the germline segment, which might be a read error. This sequence joins TRBV18 and TRBJ2-3, with 8 bases matching TRBD2. CDR1 KGHSH and CDR2 LQKENI come from the germline V gene. The CDR3 totals 16 residues. CDR3 sequence: CASSLKRGPITNTQYF. CDR3 sequence (DNA): TGTGCCAGCTCATTGAAGCGGGGGCCAATCACAAATACGCAGTATTTT.